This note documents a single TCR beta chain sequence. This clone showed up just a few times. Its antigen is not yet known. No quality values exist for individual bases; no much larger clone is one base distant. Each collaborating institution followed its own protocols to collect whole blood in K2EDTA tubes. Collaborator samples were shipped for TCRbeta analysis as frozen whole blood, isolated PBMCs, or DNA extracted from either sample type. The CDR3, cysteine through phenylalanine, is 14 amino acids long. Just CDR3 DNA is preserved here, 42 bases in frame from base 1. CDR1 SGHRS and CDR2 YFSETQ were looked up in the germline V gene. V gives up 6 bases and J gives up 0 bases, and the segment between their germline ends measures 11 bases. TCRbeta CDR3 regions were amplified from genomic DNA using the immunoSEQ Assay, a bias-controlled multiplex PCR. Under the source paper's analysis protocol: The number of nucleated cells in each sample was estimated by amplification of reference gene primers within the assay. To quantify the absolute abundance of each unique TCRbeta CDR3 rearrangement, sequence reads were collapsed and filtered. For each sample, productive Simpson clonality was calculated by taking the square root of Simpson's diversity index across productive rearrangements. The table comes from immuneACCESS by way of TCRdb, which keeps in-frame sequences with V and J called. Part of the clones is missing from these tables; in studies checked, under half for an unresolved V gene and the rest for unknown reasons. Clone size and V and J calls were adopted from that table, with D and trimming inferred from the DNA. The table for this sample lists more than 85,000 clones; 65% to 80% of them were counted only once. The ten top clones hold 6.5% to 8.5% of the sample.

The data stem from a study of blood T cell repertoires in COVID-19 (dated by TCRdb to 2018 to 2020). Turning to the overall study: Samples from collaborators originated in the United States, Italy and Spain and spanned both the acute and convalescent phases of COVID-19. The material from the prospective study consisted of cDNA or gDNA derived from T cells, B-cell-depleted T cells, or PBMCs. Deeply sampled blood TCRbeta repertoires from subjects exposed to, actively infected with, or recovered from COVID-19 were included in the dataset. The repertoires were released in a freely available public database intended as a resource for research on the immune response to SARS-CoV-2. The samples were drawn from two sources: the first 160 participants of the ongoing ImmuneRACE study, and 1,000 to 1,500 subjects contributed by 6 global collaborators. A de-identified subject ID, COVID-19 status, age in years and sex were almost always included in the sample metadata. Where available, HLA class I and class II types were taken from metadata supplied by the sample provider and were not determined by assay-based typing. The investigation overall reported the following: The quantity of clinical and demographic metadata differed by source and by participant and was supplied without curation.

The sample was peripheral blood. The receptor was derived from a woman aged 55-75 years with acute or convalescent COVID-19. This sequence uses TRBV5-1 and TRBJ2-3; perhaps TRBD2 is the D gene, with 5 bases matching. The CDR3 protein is CASTPGSSTDTQYF. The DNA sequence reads TGCGCCAGCACACCGGGGTCGAGCACAGATACGCAGTATTTT.